The TCR beta chain described here comes from a study of blood T cells in healthy people across ages. Study conclusions and caveats: Relative to aged donors, long-lived donors carried more naive CD4+ cells and displayed higher diversity.

The germline V and J ends were trimmed by 1 base and 0 bases, with 4 bases remaining between them. Per the germline V gene, CDR1 is MNHNY and CDR2 is SVGAGI (reference sequence). The CDR3 consists of 13 residues. For the second PCR, which ran for about 6 to 11 cycles, a sample-barcoded 5' primer and a J-beta primer mix were used. TCRdb ran MiXCR on the 5' RACE reads and lists one entry per CDR3 protein. The sample lists around 500,000 distinct CDR3 sequences; 47% were seen once. This clonotype was seen many times. Its cognate antigen is unknown. The source of this sequence is an elderly man in good health. The rearrangement joins TRBV6-6 to TRBJ2-7; D not certain. Sequenced input: blood. Here the CDR3 DNA reads TGTGCCAGCAGTTACTTCTCCTCCTACGAGCAGTACTTC. Its protein is CASSYFSSYEQYF.